The present TCR beta chain was sequenced within a study of T cell responses to AZD1222 COVID-19 vaccine. Assay used: immunoSEQ multiplex PCR; TCRdb lists only in-frame clones, some missing. The table includes about 150,000 clones, roughly 92% detected once. The study's findings and limits: CD4 TCRs linked to vaccination spanned spike, dominating at 160-218 and 743-854.

CDR1 is LNHDA, CDR2 SQIVND, per germline (reference sequence). V was pared by 5 bases and J by 0 bases, with 10 bases between. This CDR3 has 14 amino acids. With respect to this clone: Its specificity is not known. The identical CDR3 is also encoded by other nucleotide sequences in the sample.

Sequencing used peripheral blood, obtained on day 0 of AZD1222 vaccination. The V call is TRBV19, the J call TRBJ1-2; D is perhaps TRBD1 (5 bases). This TCR was recovered from an adult in good health. CDR3 sequence reads: CASSRGRTNYGYTF. The DNA for the CDR3 is TGTGCCAGTAGTCGGGGACGGACTAACTATGGCTACACCTTC.